This T cell receptor beta chain was identified in a study of blood T cell repertoires in COVID-19. Study information: Specimens from acute and convalescent COVID-19 originated in the United States, Italy and Spain. In each case, the material was cDNA or gDNA derived from T cells, B-cell-depleted T cells, or PBMCs.

Trimming took off 0 bases at V and 4 bases at J, with 5 bases between the two ends. The germline gives CDR1 SGDLS, CDR2 YYNGEE. The CDR3 consists of 13 residues. The method was immunoSEQ multiplex PCR; TCRdb's version includes in-frame clones alone and lacks a portion of them. The profile shows roughly 58,000 clones, roughly 83% of them singletons. The TCR was taken from a man between 65 and 85 years old with active COVID-19. The sample comprised peripheral blood. The V call is TRBV9, the J call TRBJ2-1, with D unresolved. The CDR3 loop is CASSVAQYNEQFF. The CDR3 bases are TGTGCCAGCAGCGTAGCCCAGTACAATGAGCAGTTCTTC.